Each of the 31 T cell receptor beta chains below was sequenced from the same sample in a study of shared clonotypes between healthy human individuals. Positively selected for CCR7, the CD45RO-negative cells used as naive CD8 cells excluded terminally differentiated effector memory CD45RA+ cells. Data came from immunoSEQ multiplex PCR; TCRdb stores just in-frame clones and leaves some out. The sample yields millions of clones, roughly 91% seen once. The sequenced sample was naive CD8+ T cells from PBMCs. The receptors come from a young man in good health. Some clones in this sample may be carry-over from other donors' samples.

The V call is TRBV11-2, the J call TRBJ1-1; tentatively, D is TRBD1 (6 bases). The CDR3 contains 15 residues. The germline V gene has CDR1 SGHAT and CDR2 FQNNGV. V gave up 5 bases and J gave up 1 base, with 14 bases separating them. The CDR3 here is CASSPASRGNTEAFF. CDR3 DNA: TGTGCCAGCAGCCCTGCGTCCAGGGGGAACACTGAAGCTTTCTTT.

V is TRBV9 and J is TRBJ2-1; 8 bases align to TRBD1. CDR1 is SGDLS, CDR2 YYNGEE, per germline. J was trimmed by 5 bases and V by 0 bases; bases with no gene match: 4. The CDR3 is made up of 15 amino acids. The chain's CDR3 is CASSVGGTGHNEQFF. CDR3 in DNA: TGTGCCAGCAGCGTAGGGGGGACAGGACACAATGAGCAGTTCTTC.

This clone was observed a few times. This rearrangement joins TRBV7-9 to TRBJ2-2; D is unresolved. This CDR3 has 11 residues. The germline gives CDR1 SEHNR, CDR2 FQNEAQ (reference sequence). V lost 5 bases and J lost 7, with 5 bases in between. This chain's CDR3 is CASSPLGELFF. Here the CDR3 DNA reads TGTGCCAGCAGCCCCCTCGGGGAGCTGTTTTTT.

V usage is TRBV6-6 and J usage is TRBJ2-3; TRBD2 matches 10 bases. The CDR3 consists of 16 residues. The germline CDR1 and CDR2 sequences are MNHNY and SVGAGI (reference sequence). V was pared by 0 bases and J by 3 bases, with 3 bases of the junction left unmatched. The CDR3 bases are TGTGCCAGCAGTTACTCGCTAGCGGGAGAAACAGATACGCAGTATTTT. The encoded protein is CASSYSLAGETDTQYF.

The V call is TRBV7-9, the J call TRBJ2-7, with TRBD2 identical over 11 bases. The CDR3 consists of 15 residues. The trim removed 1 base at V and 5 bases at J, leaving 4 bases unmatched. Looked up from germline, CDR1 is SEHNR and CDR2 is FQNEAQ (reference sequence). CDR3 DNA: TGTGCCAGCAGCTTAGTACTAGCGGGAGCTAACGAGCAGTACTTC. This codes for CASSLVLAGANEQYF.

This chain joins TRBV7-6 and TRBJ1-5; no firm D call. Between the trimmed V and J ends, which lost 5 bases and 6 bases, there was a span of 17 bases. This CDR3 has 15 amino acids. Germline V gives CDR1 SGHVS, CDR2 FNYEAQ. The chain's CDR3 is CASSQKGDPTQPQHF. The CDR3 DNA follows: TGTGCCAGCAGCCAAAAGGGAGACCCAACTCAGCCCCAGCATTTT.

CDR3 nucleotide sequence: TGTGCCAGCATTGGACGGCAGAACACTGAAGCTTTCTTT. Its protein product is CASIGRQNTEAFF. The chain has TRBV2 and TRBJ1-1; D remains ambiguous. Germline CDR1 SNHLY, CDR2 FYNNEI. The CDR3 extends over 13 amino acids. V lost 7 bases, J lost 1 base, and 10 bases lay in between. Combining the CDR3 with reference TRBV2 and TRBJ1-1 gives the whole variable domain EPEVTQTPSHQVTQMGQEVILRCVPISNHLYFYWYRQILGQKVEFLVSFYNNEISEKSEIFDDQFSVERPDGSNFTLKIRSTKLEDSAMYFCASIGRQNTEAFFGQGTRLTVV.

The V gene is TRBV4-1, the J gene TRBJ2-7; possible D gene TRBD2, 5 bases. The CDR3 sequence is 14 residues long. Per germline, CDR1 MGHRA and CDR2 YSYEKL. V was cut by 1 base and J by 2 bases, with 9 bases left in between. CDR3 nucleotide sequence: TGCGCCAGCAGCCAAGCGGGAAAAGCCTACGAGCAGTACTTC. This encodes CASSQAGKAYEQYF.

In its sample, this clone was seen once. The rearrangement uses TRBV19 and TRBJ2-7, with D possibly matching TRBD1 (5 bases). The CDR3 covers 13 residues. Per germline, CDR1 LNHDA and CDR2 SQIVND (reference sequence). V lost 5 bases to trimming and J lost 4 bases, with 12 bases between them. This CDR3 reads CASSSPGPYEQYF. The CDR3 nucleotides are TGTGCCAGTAGTTCCCCAGGGCCATACGAGCAGTACTTC.

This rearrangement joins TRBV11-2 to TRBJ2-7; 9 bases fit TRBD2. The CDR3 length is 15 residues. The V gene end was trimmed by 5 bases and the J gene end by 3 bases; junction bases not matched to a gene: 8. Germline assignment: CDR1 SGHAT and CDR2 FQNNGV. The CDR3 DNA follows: TGTGCCAGCAGCAGACCAGCGGGAGGTTTCTACGAGCAGTACTTC. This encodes CASSRPAGGFYEQYF.

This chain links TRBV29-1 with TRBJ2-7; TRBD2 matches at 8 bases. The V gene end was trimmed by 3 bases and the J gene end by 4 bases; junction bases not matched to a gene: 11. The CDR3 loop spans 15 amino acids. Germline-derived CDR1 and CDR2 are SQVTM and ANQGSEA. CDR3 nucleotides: TGCAGCGTTGAGTCCACTAGCGGAGACGGTTACGAGCAGTACTTC. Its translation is CSVESTSGDGYEQYF.

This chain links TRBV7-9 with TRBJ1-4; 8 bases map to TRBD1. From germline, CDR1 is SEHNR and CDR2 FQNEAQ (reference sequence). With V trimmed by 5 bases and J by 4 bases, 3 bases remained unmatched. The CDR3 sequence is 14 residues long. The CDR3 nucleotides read TGTGCCAGCAGCCGGACAGGGTTTAATGAAAAACTGTTTTTT. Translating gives CASSRTGFNEKLFF.

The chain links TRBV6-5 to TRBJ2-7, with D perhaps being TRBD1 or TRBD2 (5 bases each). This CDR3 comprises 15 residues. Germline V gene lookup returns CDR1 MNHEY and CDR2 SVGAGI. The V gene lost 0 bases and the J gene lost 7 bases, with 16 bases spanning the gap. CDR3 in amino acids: CASSYSGEPGEEQYF. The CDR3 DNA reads TGTGCCAGCAGTTACTCAGGGGAACCCGGGGAGGAGCAGTACTTC.

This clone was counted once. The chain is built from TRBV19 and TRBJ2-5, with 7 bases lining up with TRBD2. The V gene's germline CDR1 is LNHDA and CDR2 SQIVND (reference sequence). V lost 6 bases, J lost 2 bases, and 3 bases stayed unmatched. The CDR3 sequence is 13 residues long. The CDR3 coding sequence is TGTGCCAGTAGCGGGAGGACTCAAGAGACCCAGTACTTC. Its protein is CASSGRTQETQYF.

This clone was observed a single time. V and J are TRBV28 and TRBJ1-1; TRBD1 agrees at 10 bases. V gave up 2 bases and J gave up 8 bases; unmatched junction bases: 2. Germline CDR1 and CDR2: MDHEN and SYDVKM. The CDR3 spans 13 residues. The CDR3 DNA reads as TGTGCCAGCAGTTTACCGGGACAGGGGGAAGCTTTCTTT. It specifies CASSLPGQGEAFF.

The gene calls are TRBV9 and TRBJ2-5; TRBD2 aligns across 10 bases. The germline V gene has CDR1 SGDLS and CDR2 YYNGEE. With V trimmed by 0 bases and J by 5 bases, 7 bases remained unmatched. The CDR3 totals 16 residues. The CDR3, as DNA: TGTGCCAGCAGCGTAGCGGCTAGCGGGAGTGGTGAGACCCAGTACTTC. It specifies CASSVAASGSGETQYF.

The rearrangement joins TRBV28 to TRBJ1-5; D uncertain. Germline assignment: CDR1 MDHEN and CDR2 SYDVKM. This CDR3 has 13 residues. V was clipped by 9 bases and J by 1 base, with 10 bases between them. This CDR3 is CASKRRSNQPQHF. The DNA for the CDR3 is TGTGCCAGTAAAAGACGGAGCAATCAGCCCCAGCATTTT.

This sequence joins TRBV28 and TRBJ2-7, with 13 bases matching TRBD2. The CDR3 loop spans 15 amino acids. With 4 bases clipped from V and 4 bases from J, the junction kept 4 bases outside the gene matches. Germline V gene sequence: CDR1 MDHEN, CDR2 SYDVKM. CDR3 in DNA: TGTGCCAGCAGTTACGGACTAGCGGGAGTATACGAGCAGTACTTC. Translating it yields CASSYGLAGVYEQYF.

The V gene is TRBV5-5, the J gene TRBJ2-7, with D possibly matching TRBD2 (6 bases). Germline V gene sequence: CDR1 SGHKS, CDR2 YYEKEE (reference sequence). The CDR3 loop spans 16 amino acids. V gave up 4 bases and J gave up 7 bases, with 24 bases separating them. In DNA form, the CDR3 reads TGTGCCAGCAGCGGAGGGGACTCCCGTCCCCCTTCGGAGCAGTACTTC. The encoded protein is CASSGGDSRPPSEQYF.

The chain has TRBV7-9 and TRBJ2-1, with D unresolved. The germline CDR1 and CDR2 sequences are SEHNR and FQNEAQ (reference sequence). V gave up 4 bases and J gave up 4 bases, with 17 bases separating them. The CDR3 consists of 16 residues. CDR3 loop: CASSSPAVQIYNEQFF. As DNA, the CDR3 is TGTGCCAGCAGCTCGCCCGCGGTACAGATTTACAATGAGCAGTTCTTC.

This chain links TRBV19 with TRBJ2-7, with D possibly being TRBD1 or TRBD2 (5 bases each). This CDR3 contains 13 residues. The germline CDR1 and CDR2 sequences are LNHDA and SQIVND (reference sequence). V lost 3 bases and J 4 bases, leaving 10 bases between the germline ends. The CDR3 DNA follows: TGTGCCAGTAGTATGGGGGAGCGGTACGAGCAGTACTTC. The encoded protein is CASSMGERYEQYF. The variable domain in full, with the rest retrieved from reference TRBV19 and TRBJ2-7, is DGGITQSPKYLFRKEGQNVTLSCEQNLNHDAMYWYRQDPGQGLRLIYYSQIVNDFQKGDIAEGYSVSREKKESFPLTVTSAQKNPTAFYLCASSMGERYEQYFGPGTRLTVT.

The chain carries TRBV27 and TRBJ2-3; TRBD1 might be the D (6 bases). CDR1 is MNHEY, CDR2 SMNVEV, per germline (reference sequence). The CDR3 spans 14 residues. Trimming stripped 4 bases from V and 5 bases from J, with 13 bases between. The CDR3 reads CASSWLGARDTQYF. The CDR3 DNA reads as TGTGCCAGCAGTTGGCTGGGGGCGAGAGATACGCAGTATTTT.

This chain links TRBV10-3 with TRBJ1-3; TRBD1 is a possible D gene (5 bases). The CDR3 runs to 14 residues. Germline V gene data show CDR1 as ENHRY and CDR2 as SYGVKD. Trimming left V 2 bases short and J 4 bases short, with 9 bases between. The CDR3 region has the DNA TGTGCCATCAGTGAGGGGGGTAGGGGAAACACCATATATTTT. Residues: CAISEGGRGNTIYF.

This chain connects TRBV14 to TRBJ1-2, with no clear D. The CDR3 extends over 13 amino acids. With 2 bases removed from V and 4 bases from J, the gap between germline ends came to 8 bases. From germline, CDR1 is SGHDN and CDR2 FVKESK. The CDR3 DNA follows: TGTGCCAGCAGCCAAAACAGATTCTATGGCTACACCTTC. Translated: CASSQNRFYGYTF.

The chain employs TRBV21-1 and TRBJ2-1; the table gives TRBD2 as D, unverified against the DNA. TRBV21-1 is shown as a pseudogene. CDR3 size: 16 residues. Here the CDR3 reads CASSTRAGRDYNEQFF. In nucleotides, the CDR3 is TGTGCCAGCAGCACAAGGGCGGGACGGGATTACAATGAGCAGTTCTTC.

The CDR3 bases are TGCGCCAGCAGCTTGGCGGGCAGGTGGGGCTTGAACACTGAAGCTTTCTTT. This codes for CASSLAGRWGLNTEAFF. The chain joins TRBV5-1 to TRBJ1-1, with D perhaps matching TRBD1 (5 bases). V dropped 0 bases and J dropped 0 bases, with 15 bases sitting between them. The CDR3 runs to 17 residues. Germline CDR1 is SGHRS and CDR2 is YFSETQ. Complete variable domain (other parts from reference TRBV5-1 and TRBJ1-1): KAGVTQTPRYLIKTRGQQVTLSCSPISGHRSVSWYQQTPGQGLQFLFEYFSETQRNKGNFPGRFSGRQFSNSRSEMNVSTLELGDSALYLCASSLAGRWGLNTEAFFGQGTRLTVV.

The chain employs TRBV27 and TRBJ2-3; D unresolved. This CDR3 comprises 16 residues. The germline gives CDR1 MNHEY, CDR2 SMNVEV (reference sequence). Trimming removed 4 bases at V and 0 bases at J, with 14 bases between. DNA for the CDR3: TGTGCCAGCAGTTCCCCATACGCGGAGAGCACAGATACGCAGTATTTT. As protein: CASSSPYAESTDTQYF.

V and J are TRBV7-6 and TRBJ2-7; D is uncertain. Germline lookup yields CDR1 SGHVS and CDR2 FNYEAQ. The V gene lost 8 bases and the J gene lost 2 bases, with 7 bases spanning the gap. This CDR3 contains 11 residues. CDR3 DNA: TGTGCCAGCGGCCCACCCTACGAGCAGTACTTC. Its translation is CASGPPYEQYF. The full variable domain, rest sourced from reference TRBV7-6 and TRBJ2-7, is GAGVSQSPRYKVTKRGQDVALRCDPISGHVSLYWYRQALGQGPEFLTYFNYEAQQDKSGLPNDRFSAERPEGSISTLTIQRTEQRDSAMYRCASGPPYEQYFGPGTRLTVT.

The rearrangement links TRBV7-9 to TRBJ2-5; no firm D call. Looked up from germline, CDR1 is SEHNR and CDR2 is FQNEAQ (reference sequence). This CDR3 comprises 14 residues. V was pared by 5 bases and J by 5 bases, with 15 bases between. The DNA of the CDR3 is TGTGCCAGCAGCCCCCCTACGCGCCGGGAGACCCAGTACTTC. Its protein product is CASSPPTRRETQYF.

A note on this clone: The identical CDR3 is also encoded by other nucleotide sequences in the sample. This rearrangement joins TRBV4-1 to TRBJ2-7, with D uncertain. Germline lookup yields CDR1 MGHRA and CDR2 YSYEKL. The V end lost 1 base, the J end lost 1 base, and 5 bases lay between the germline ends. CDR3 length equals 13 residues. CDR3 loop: CASSQVGSYEQYF. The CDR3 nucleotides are TGCGCCAGCAGCCAAGTTGGGTCCTACGAGCAGTACTTC.

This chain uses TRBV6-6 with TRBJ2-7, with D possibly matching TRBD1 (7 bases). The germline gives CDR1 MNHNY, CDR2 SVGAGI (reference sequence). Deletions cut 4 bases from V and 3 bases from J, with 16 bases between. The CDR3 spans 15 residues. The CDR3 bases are TGTGCCAGCAGTTTAATCCAGGGGGGTCTCTACGAGCAGTACTTC. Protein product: CASSLIQGGLYEQYF.